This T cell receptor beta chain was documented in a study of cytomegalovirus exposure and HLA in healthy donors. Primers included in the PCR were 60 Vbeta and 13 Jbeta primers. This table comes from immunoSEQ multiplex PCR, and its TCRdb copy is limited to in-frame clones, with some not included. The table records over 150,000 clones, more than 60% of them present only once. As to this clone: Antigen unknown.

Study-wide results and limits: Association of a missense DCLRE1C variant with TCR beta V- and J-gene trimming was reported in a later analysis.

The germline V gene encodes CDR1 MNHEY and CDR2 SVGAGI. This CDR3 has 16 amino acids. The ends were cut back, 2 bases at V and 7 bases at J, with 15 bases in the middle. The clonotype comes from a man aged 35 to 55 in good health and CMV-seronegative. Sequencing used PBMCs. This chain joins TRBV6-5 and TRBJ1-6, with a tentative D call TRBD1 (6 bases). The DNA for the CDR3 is TGTGCCAGCAGTTACCGGGGACAAGAGAAGAATTCACCCCTCCACTTT. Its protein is CASSYRGQEKNSPLHF.